Shown below are 10 T cell receptor beta chains from a single sample sequenced in a study of blood T cells in healthy people across ages. Combining a sample-barcoded 5' primer with a J-beta primer mix, a second PCR ran for roughly 7 to 11 cycles. TCRdb ran MiXCR on the 5' RACE reads and lists one entry per CDR3 protein. The sample has 1.5 million to 2 million distinct CDR3 sequences; over 25% are singletons. Material: blood. Every receptor here comes from a woman younger than 45 in good health.

This clonotype occurred once. The CDR3 DNA reads as TGTGCCAGTAGCCCTCCGACAGGGGGCCTTTACAATCAGCCCCAGCATTTT. Translating gives CASSPPTGGLYNQPQHF. The rearrangement joins TRBV19 to TRBJ1-5; 10 positions agree with TRBD1. V shed 6 bases, J shed 3 bases, and the junction held 11 bases outside the gene matches. CDR1 is LNHDA and CDR2 is SQIVND in the germline V gene (reference sequence). This CDR3 has 17 residues.

This rearrangement joins TRBV29-1 to TRBJ2-7; D is perhaps TRBD1 (5 bases). Germline CDR1 reads SQVTM; CDR2 reads ANQGSEA. V was trimmed by 7 bases and J by 3 bases, leaving 13 bases between them. The CDR3 has 12 residues. The CDR3: CSAARQNYEQYF. The CDR3 nucleotides are TGCAGCGCCGCTAGACAGAACTACGAGCAGTACTTC.

The table lists this clonotype with a few counts. This chain joins TRBV5-1 and TRBJ1-1; TRBD1 matches 8 bases. The CDR3 runs to 12 residues. V shed 4 bases, J shed 12 bases, and the junction held 8 bases outside the gene matches. Per germline, CDR1 SGHRS and CDR2 YFSETQ. CDR3 in DNA: TGCGCCAGCAGCACAAACCAGGGGGCAACTTTCTTT. Translation gives CASSTNQGATFF.

This clonotype was recorded at least ten times. The chain couples TRBV7-2 to TRBJ1-4; 9 nucleotides agree with TRBD1. CDR1 SGHTA and CDR2 FQGNSA come from the germline V gene. The CDR3 extends over 15 amino acids. V shed 5 bases and J 8 bases; nucleotides not matched to a gene: 9. CDR3 residues: CASSIGTGSNEKLFF. CDR3 DNA: TGTGCCAGCAGCATAGGGACAGGGAGCAACGAAAAACTGTTTTTT.

This clonotype was detected only a few times. The rearrangement links TRBV9 to TRBJ1-5; TRBD1 is a possible D gene (5 bases). Trimming cost V 3 bases and J 0 bases, with 10 bases left between them. CDR1 is SGDLS, CDR2 YYNGEE, per germline. CDR3 length: 15 residues. CDR3 nucleotides: TGTGCCAGCAGCGGGGGTGGGGGTAGCAATCAGCCCCAGCATTTT. This encodes CASSGGGGSNQPQHF. The full variable domain, with the rest looked up from reference TRBV9 and TRBJ1-5, is DSGVTQTPKHLITATGQRVTLRCSPRSGDLSVYWYQQSLDQGLQFLIQYYNGEERAKGNILERFSAQQFPDLHSELNLSSLELGDSALYFCASSGGGGSNQPQHFGDGTRLSIL.

This clonotype came up a few times. The J gene is TRBJ2-7, the V gene TRBV6-1; maybe TRBD2 (6 bases). Trimming took 6 bases from V and 0 from J, leaving 12 bases between them. The germline CDR1 and CDR2 sequences are MNHNS and SASEGT. This CDR3 has 14 residues. CDR3 sequence reads: CASRGTASSYEQYF. The DNA of the CDR3 is TGTGCCAGCAGGGGGACTGCGAGCTCCTACGAGCAGTACTTC.

This clonotype has ten or more counts. The genes are TRBV10-3 and TRBJ2-5; D is possibly TRBD1 or TRBD2 (5 bases each). The assigned J gene may be wrong: the sequence end matches TRBJ2-7 better. The CDR3 loop spans 12 amino acids. Germline V gene data show CDR1 as ENHRY and CDR2 as SYGVKD. In DNA, the CDR3 is TGTGCCATCAGTGACAGGGACGGCGAGCAGTACTTC. Its protein product is CAISDRDGEQYF.

This clonotype was seen a few times. This chain links TRBV9 with TRBJ1-1, with TRBD1 as a possible D gene (5 bases). The V and J ends lost 0 bases and 2 bases respectively, with 11 bases between them. Germline loops: CDR1 SGDLS, CDR2 YYNGEE. The CDR3 is made up of 15 amino acids. The CDR3 sequence: CASSVVGQGNTEAFF. As DNA, the CDR3 is TGTGCCAGCAGCGTAGTCGGTCAGGGCAACACTGAAGCTTTCTTT.

The DNA for the CDR3 is TGTGCCAGCAGCCCCGACAGGGTGTTTTATGGGGCCAACGTCCTGACTTTC. Protein product: CASSPDRVFYGANVLTF. The chain recombines TRBV7-9 with TRBJ2-6, with 7 bases that match TRBD1. CDR3 length: 17 amino acids. CDR1 is SEHNR and CDR2 is FQNEAQ in the germline V gene (reference sequence). The J segment lost 3 bases and the V segment lost 5 bases, leaving 10 bases of the junction unmatched.

Concerning this clonotype itself: Since a much larger clone is just one base distant, this may be a read error. The gene calls are TRBV5-1 and TRBJ2-6, with unresolved D. V lost 1 base, J lost 3 bases, and 8 bases lay in between. The CDR3 consists of 15 residues. Per the germline V gene, CDR1 is SGHRS and CDR2 is YFSETQ. The CDR3 coding sequence is TGCGCCAGCAGCTTGCCTCCCATTGGGGCCAACGTCCTGACTTTC. This gives the protein CASSLPPIGANVLTF.